This T cell receptor (beta chain) was documented in a study of tumor-infiltrating lymphocytes in localized non-small cell lung cancer. Assay used: immunoSEQ multiplex PCR; TCRdb lists only in-frame clones, some missing. The sample lists over 8,000 clones, over 70% seen once, with roughly 5.8% in the top ten. This clone was counted once. At one of its ends the junction is not consistent with the germline gene, which may arise from a read error. The CDR3 is made up of 11 amino acids. Germline values: CDR1 GTSNPN, CDR2 SVGIG (reference sequence). This chain uses TRBV30 with TRBJ2-1, with a possible D match to TRBD2 (5 bases). Material for sequencing was uninvolved lung tissue not adjacent to the tumor. This receptor was obtained from a human donor with non-small cell lung cancer. The CDR3: CARRSHNEQFF. The CDR3, as DNA: TGTGCCCGGAGGTCACACAATGAGCAGTTCTTC.